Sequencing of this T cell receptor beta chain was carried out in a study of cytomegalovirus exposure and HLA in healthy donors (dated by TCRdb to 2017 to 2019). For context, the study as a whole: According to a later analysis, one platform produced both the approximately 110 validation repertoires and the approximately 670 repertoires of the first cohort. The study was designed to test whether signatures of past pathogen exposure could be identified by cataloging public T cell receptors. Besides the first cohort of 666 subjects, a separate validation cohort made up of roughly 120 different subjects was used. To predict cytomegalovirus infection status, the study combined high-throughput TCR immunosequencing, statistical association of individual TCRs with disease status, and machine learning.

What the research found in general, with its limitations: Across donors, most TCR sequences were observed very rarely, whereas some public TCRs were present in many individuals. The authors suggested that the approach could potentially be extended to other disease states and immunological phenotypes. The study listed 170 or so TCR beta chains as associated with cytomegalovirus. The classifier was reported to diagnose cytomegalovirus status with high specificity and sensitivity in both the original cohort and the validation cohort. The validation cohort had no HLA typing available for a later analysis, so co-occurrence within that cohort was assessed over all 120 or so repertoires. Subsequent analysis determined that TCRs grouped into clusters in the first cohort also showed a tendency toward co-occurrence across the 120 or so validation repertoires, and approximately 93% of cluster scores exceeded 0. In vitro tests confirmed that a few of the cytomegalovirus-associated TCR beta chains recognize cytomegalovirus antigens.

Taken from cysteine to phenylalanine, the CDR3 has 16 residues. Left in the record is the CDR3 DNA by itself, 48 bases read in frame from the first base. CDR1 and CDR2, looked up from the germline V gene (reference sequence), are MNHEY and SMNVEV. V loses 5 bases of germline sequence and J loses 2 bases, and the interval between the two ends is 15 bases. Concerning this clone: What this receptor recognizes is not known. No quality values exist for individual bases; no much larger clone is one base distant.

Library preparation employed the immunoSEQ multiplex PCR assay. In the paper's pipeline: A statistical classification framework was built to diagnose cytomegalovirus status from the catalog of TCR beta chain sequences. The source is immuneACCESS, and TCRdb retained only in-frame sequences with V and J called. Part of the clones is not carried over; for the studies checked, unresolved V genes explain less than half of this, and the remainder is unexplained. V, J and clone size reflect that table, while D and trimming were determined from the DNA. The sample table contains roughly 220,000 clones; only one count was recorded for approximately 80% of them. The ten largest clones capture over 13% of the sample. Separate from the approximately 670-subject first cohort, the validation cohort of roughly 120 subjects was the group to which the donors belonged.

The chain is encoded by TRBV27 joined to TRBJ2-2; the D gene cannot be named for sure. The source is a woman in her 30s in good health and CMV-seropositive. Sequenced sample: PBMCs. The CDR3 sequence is CASSAAASLNTGELFF. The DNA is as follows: TGTGCCAGCAGTGCCGCCGCTAGTCTCAACACCGGGGAGCTGTTTTTT.